This paragraph covers one T cell receptor (beta chain) sequence. These data originate in a study of blood T cell repertoires in COVID-19. Study details: Specimens from acute and convalescent COVID-19 originated in the United States, Italy and Spain. T cells, B-cell-depleted T cells, or PBMCs supplied cDNA or gDNA.

The CDR3 runs to 17 residues. Germline-derived CDR1 and CDR2 are SGHDT and YYEEEE. Trimming at V came to 0 bases and at J to 1 base, leaving 6 bases not matched to a gene. How the authors handled the data: Estimation of nucleated cell counts relied on the amplification of reference gene primers. Clones were sequenced by immunoSEQ multiplex PCR, and TCRdb holds only the in-frame ones, with some missing. The DNA was the basis for D and trimming; V, J and clone size are from that table. The data hold some 150,000 clones, with over 75% observed a single time. Material for sequencing was peripheral blood. This chain joins TRBV5-6 and TRBJ2-1; 8 nucleotides align to TRBD1. The TCR originated in a middle-aged woman with acute or convalescent COVID-19. The CDR3 nucleotides are TGTGCCAGCAGCTTGGGTTTTACAGGGGGATCCTACAATGAGCAGTTCTTC. It encodes CASSLGFTGGSYNEQFF.